Sequencing of this T cell receptor beta chain was carried out in a study of cytomegalovirus exposure and HLA in healthy donors. Between the trimmed V and J ends, which lost 0 bases and 0 bases, there was a span of 7 bases. Germline V CDR1 and CDR2: SGHRS, YFSETQ. The CDR3 loop spans 15 amino acids. PCR employed 60 Vbeta and 13 Jbeta primers. The method was immunoSEQ multiplex PCR; TCRdb's version includes in-frame clones alone and lacks a portion of them. This sample has around 150,000 clones; more than 70% occur once, and the top ten carry 2% to 2.5%. V is TRBV5-1 and J is TRBJ1-5; no clear D. The sequencing sample was made of PBMCs. The sequence was collected from a man in his thirties or forties in good health and CMV-seronegative. DNA of the CDR3: TGCGCCAGCAGCTTGGGCGAATCTAGCAATCAGCCCCAGCATTTT. It is translated as CASSLGESSNQPQHF.